The 10 T cell receptor beta chains below all came from one sample that was sequenced in a study of T cell changes during pregnancy in multiple sclerosis. Sequencing used immunoSEQ multiplex PCR; TCRdb keeps in-frame clones, though not all of them. The sample lists under 15,000 clones; roughly 86% were seen once. Sequences were derived from CD8+ T cells from peripheral blood mononuclear cells, sampled in the first trimester of pregnancy. The source of these receptors is a female donor with multiple sclerosis, enrolled in a pregnancy study.

This clone has just one count. The chain has TRBV27 and TRBJ2-1; D might be TRBD1 (6 bases). V gave up 2 bases and J gave up 12 bases, with 17 bases separating them. This CDR3 has 14 residues. In germline, CDR1 is MNHEY, CDR2 SMNVEV (reference sequence). The CDR3 region is CASSLIQGSRGQFF. The CDR3 DNA reads as TGTGCCAGCAGTTTAATTCAGGGGTCTCGAGGGCAGTTCTTC.

In this sample, this clone turned up a few times. V is TRBV7-9 and J is TRBJ1-4; 7 bases line up with TRBD1. Germline CDR1 is SEHNR and CDR2 is FQNEAQ (reference sequence). The ends lost 5 bases at V and 8 bases at J; junction bases unmatched: 14. The CDR3 runs to 16 residues. This CDR3 is CASSGQARTQGEKLFF. DNA of the CDR3: TGTGCCAGCAGCGGACAGGCGCGGACCCAAGGGGAAAAACTGTTTTTT. Combining the CDR3 with reference TRBV7-9 and TRBJ1-4 gives the whole variable domain DTGVSQNPRHKITKRGQNVTFRCDPISEHNRLYWYRQTLGQGPEFLTYFQNEAQLEKSRLLSDRFSAERPKGSFSTLEIQRTEQGDSAMYLCASSGQARTQGEKLFFGSGTQLSVL.

The rearrangement uses TRBV16 and TRBJ1-2; D gene ambiguous. Trimming removed 1 base from V and 5 bases from J, with 14 bases in between. Germline V gene lookup returns CDR1 KGHSY and CDR2 FQNENV. The CDR3 runs to 15 residues. The CDR3 coding sequence is TGTGCCAGCAGCCAATTCATTGAGGGAGTTTATGGCTACACCTTC. It specifies CASSQFIEGVYGYTF.

The gene calls are TRBV4-1 and TRBJ1-6, with D possibly matching TRBD1 (6 bases). V was shortened by 4 bases and J by 7 bases, with 17 bases between the two germline ends. Germline CDR1 reads MGHRA; CDR2 reads YSYEKL. The CDR3 has 16 residues. CDR3 loop: CASSPPRGGPNSPLHF. In DNA form, the CDR3 reads TGCGCCAGCAGCCCCCCGCGCGGGGGGCCGAATTCACCCCTCCACTTT.

The chain carries TRBV28 and TRBJ2-5; weak D call: TRBD1 (6 bases). Trimming removed 1 base from V and 6 bases from J, with 15 bases in between. The CDR3 consists of 15 residues. Per the germline V gene, CDR1 is MDHEN and CDR2 is SYDVKM. CDR3 sequence: CASSLFPDQGKTQYF. For the CDR3, the DNA is TGTGCCAGCAGTTTATTCCCGGACCAGGGGAAGACCCAGTACTTC.

This clone occurred once. J is TRBJ2-4 and V is TRBV4-1, with TRBD1 identical over 8 bases. CDR1 and CDR2 from the germline V gene are MGHRA and YSYEKL. V was clipped by 3 bases and J by 1 base; unmatched bases: 2. The CDR3 has 15 residues. The CDR3 protein is CASSHRQGAKNIQYF. The CDR3, as DNA: TGCGCCAGCAGCCATAGACAGGGGGCCAAAAACATTCAGTACTTC.

This chain links TRBV4-3 with TRBJ2-7, with D possibly matching TRBD2 (6 bases). Trimming cost V 0 bases and J 6 bases, with 15 bases left between them. The germline V gene encodes CDR1 LGHNA and CDR2 YSLEER. The CDR3 loop spans 15 amino acids. The CDR3 protein is CASSQEPGTPGEQYF. CDR3 nucleotide sequence: TGCGCCAGCAGCCAAGAACCTGGGACTCCTGGCGAGCAGTACTTC.

The J gene is TRBJ1-2, the V gene TRBV9; TRBD1 aligns across 8 bases. The junction had 8 bases not matched to a gene; V was cut back by 6 bases and J by 7 bases. Looked up from germline, CDR1 is SGDLS and CDR2 is YYNGEE. The CDR3 loop spans 13 amino acids. As DNA, the CDR3 is TGTGCCAGCACCTTAGACAGGGGCGGTGGCTACACCTTC. Translating it yields CASTLDRGGGYTF.

This clone was detected a few times. CDR3 sequence (DNA): TGTGCCAGCAGTGAAGCAGGGGGCGAATATGAAAAACTGTTTTTT. It is translated as CASSEAGGEYEKLFF. The chain is built from TRBV6-1 and TRBJ1-4; 7 bases map to TRBD1. V dropped 0 bases and J dropped 6; count of bases not matched to a gene: 4. The CDR3 extends over 15 amino acids. Germline loops: CDR1 MNHNS, CDR2 SASEGT.

The chain couples TRBV28 to TRBJ1-2, with D hard to call. V lost 1 base and J 4 bases, leaving 7 bases between the germline ends. Germline V gene sequence: CDR1 MDHEN, CDR2 SYDVKM. The CDR3 runs 13 residues. The CDR3 DNA follows: TGTGCCAGCAGTTTATACAGAACCTATGGCTACACCTTC. Amino acids: CASSLYRTYGYTF.